The subject of this entry is one T cell receptor (beta chain). Its antigen is as yet unknown. Regions amplified from RNA transcripts were the TCR beta CDR3 regions. First-round RT-PCR targeting the TCR CDR3 was performed with the HTBI primer set. TCRdb recomputed calls from the multiplex PCR reads with MiXCR, one row per CDR3 protein. The sample includes about 460,000 distinct CDR3 sequences, about 20% seen only once; the top ten take about 49%. The V gene end was trimmed by 5 bases and the J gene end by 6 bases; junction bases not matched to a gene: 9. This CDR3 contains 15 residues. Germline V gene lookup returns CDR1 LNHNV and CDR2 YYDKDF (reference sequence). The data derive from a study of T cells in Graves' hyperthyroidism and ophthalmopathy. Points from the study as a whole: Most thyroid clonotypes expanded above 0.001 were also detected in blood. Ophthalmopathy was predicted by the model a median of about six months ahead of onset.

J is TRBJ1-2 and V is TRBV15; 10 positions agree with TRBD1. The source material was blood. The clonotype comes from a woman aged 70-85 years with Graves' ophthalmopathy. CDR3 residues: CATSPRQGAGDGYTF. The CDR3 DNA is TGTGCCACCAGCCCTCGACAGGGGGCCGGAGATGGCTACACCTTC.